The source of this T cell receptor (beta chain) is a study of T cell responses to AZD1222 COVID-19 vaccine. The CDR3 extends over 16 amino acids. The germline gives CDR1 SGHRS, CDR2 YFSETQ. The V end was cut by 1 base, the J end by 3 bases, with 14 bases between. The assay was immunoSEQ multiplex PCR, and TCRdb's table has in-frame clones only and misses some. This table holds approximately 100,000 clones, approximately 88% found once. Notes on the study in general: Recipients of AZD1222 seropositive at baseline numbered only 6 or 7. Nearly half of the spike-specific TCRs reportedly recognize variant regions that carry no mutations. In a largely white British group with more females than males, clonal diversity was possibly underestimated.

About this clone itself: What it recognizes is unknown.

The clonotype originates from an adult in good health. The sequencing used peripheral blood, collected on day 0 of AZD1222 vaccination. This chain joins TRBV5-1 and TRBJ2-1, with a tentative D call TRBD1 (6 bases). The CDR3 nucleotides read TGCGCCAGCAGCTTGAAGTCCGGACAGAACTACAATGAGCAGTTCTTC. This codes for CASSLKSGQNYNEQFF.